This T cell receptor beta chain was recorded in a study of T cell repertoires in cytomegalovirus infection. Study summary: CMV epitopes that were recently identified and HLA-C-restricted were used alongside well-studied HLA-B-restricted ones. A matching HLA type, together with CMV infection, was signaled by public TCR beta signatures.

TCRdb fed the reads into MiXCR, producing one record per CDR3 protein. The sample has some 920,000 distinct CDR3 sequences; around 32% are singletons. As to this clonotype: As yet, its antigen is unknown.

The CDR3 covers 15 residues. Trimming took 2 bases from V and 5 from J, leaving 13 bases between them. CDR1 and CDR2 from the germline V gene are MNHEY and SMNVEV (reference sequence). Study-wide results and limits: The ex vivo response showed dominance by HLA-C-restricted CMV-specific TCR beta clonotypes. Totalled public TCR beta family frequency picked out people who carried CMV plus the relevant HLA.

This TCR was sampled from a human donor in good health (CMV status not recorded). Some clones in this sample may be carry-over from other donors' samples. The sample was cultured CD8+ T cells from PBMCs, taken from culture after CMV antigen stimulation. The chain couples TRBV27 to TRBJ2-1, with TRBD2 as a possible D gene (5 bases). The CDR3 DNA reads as TGTGCCAGCAGTTTAAGGTGGGGAGATCACAATGAGCAGTTCTTC. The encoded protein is CASSLRWGDHNEQFF.